The rows below give T cell receptor beta chains drawn from one sample of a study of blood T cell repertoires in COVID-19. Libraries were prepared by immunoSEQ multiplex PCR; TCRdb keeps only in-frame clonotypes and omits some of them. Among some 670,000 clones listed, 80% to 90% were seen once. Sequencing used peripheral blood. These receptors were obtained from a woman aged 18-30 years with acute or convalescent COVID-19. CDR3s include the opening cysteine and the closing phenylalanine or tryptophan. Fields, in order: CDR3 DNA, CDR3 protein, D gene, J gene, V gene, clone size. The D gene is left open where the match is weak. Rows give clone size only sometimes, using once, few, many, or a class for an expanded clone.

CDR3nt: TGTGCCAGCAGCTCCCAAGTTGGTCATACTAGCACAGATACGCAGTATTTT; CDR3aa: CASSSQVGHTSTDTQYF; d_gene: .; j_gene: TRBJ2-3; v_gene: TRBV7-2; abundance: .
CDR3nt: TGTGCCAGCAGCCAGGGACACTCTGGAAACACCATATATTTT; CDR3aa: CASSQGHSGNTIYF; d_gene: .; j_gene: TRBJ1-3; v_gene: TRBV3-1/TRBV3-2; abundance: .
CDR3nt: TGTGCCAGCAGCTTAGGGTATGGGGGACAGCTGAACACTGAAGCTTTCTTT; CDR3aa: CASSLGYGGQLNTEAFF; d_gene: TRBD1; j_gene: TRBJ1-1; v_gene: TRBV7-2; abundance: .
CDR3nt: TGTGCCAGCAGGATGACACGGAACACTGAAGCTTTCTTT; CDR3aa: CASRMTRNTEAFF; d_gene: .; j_gene: TRBJ1-1; v_gene: TRBV11-3; abundance: .
CDR3nt: TGTGCCAGCAGGGTAGGGGGACAGGGGACCTACGAGCAGTACTTC; CDR3aa: CASRVGGQGTYEQYF; d_gene: TRBD1; j_gene: TRBJ2-7; v_gene: TRBV5-6; abundance: .
CDR3nt: TGTGCCATCAGTGCCCCGGGGTTGAACACTGAAGCTTTCTTT; CDR3aa: CAISAPGLNTEAFF; d_gene: .; j_gene: TRBJ1-1; v_gene: TRBV10-3; abundance: .
CDR3nt: TGTGCCAGCTCAACAAGGGACCTTACAGGGTGGGAGCAGTACTTC; CDR3aa: CASSTRDLTGWEQYF; d_gene: .; j_gene: TRBJ2-7; v_gene: TRBV18; abundance: .
CDR3nt: TGCGCCAGCAGCTTAAGTGGCAGGTTGAACACCGGGGAGCTGTTTTTT; CDR3aa: CASSLSGRLNTGELFF; d_gene: .; j_gene: TRBJ2-2; v_gene: TRBV5-1; abundance: .
CDR3nt: TGTGCCAGCAGTTTTAAGCCCAGGGCGAACACTGAAGCTTTCTTT; CDR3aa: CASSFKPRANTEAFF; d_gene: .; j_gene: TRBJ1-1; v_gene: TRBV2; abundance: .
CDR3nt: TGTGCCAGCAGCTCACAAGGACAGGGTCAGGGTGAGCAGTTCTTC; CDR3aa: CASSSQGQGQGEQFF; d_gene: TRBD1; j_gene: TRBJ2-1; v_gene: TRBV7-6; abundance: .
CDR3nt: TGTGCCAGCAGCTTGACCCCAGGGGGGAATGAGCAGTTCTTC; CDR3aa: CASSLTPGGNEQFF; d_gene: .; j_gene: TRBJ2-1; v_gene: TRBV7-2; abundance: .
CDR3nt: TGTGCCACCAGTGATTTCGGGGGGGCCTACAATGAGCAGTTCTTC; CDR3aa: CATSDFGGAYNEQFF; d_gene: TRBD2; j_gene: TRBJ2-1; v_gene: TRBV24-1; abundance: .
CDR3nt: TGTGCCAGCAGTCCTCGGGGGGGGGATTCACCCCTCCACTTT; CDR3aa: CASSPRGGDSPLHF; d_gene: .; j_gene: TRBJ1-6; v_gene: TRBV28; abundance: once
CDR3nt: TGTGCCAGCAGCGTAGACCCCGGGGGGAATGAAAAACTGTTTTTT; CDR3aa: CASSVDPGGNEKLFF; d_gene: .; j_gene: TRBJ1-4; v_gene: TRBV9; abundance: .
CDR3nt: TGTGCCAGCAGCCCGGGACAGAGCTACGAGCAGTACTTC; CDR3aa: CASSPGQSYEQYF; d_gene: TRBD1; j_gene: TRBJ2-7; v_gene: TRBV28; abundance: .
CDR3nt: TGCAGCGTTGAAGTGGGCAGGGATGCTAACTATGGCTACACCTTC; CDR3aa: CSVEVGRDANYGYTF; d_gene: .; j_gene: TRBJ1-2; v_gene: TRBV29-1; abundance: .
CDR3nt: TGTGCCAGCAGCTCGGGACAGGGGTCCTCCTACGAGCAGTACTTC; CDR3aa: CASSSGQGSSYEQYF; d_gene: TRBD1; j_gene: TRBJ2-7; v_gene: TRBV5-4; abundance: .
CDR3nt: TGTGCCAGCAGCGACTACAAGGCTAATGAAAAACTGTTTTTT; CDR3aa: CASSDYKANEKLFF; d_gene: .; j_gene: TRBJ1-4; v_gene: TRBV5-8; abundance: .
CDR3nt: TGTGCCTGGAGGAATATAGACTATGGCTACACCTTC; CDR3aa: CAWRNIDYGYTF; d_gene: .; j_gene: TRBJ1-2; v_gene: TRBV30; abundance: .
CDR3nt: TGTGCCAGTAGTATTAAGGGGGCGGCTGAAGCTTTCTTT; CDR3aa: CASSIKGAAEAFF; d_gene: TRBD1; j_gene: TRBJ1-1; v_gene: TRBV19; abundance: .
CDR3nt: TGTGCCAGCAGTGAAGGGATTGTAGGCGGCACTGAAGCTTTCTTT; CDR3aa: CASSEGIVGGTEAFF; d_gene: .; j_gene: TRBJ1-1; v_gene: TRBV6-1; abundance: .
CDR3nt: TGTGCCCTCCTGACAGGGGGTGGCTACACCTTC; CDR3aa: CALLTGGGYTF; d_gene: TRBD1; j_gene: TRBJ1-2; v_gene: TRBV30; abundance: .
CDR3nt: TGCGCCAGCAGCTTAGGTAACAGCCCGTACTCGGATGAGCAGTTCTTC; CDR3aa: CASSLGNSPYSDEQFF; d_gene: .; j_gene: TRBJ2-1; v_gene: TRBV5-1; abundance: .
CDR3nt: TGTGCCAGCAGTGAAGCCGGGGGTTACCAAAGGAGGCCCCAGCATTTT; CDR3aa: CASSEAGGYQRRPQHF; d_gene: .; j_gene: TRBJ1-5; v_gene: TRBV6-1; abundance: .
CDR3nt: TGTGCCAGCAGCTTAGGGACAGGGGATTTTAATGGCTACACCTTC; CDR3aa: CASSLGTGDFNGYTF; d_gene: TRBD1; j_gene: TRBJ1-2; v_gene: TRBV7-9; abundance: .
CDR3nt: TGCAGCGCCCAAATACCTACAGGTCTCGCCTACGAGCAGTACTTC; CDR3aa: CSAQIPTGLAYEQYF; d_gene: .; j_gene: TRBJ2-7; v_gene: TRBV29-1; abundance: .
CDR3nt: TGTGCCAGCTCACCCGAATCCGACAGGGAGAGCTACGAGCAGTACTTC; CDR3aa: CASSPESDRESYEQYF; d_gene: TRBD1; j_gene: TRBJ2-7; v_gene: TRBV18; abundance: .
CDR3nt: TGTGCCAGCAGTGAACCGGGACAGGGCTTTTACGAGCAGTACTTC; CDR3aa: CASSEPGQGFYEQYF; d_gene: TRBD1; j_gene: TRBJ2-7; v_gene: TRBV25-1; abundance: .
CDR3nt: TGCGCCAGCTACCCTCATGGACTAGCGGGGGTTGAGACCCAGTACTTC; CDR3aa: CASYPHGLAGVETQYF; d_gene: TRBD2; j_gene: TRBJ2-5; v_gene: TRBV4-1; abundance: .